This is a list of T cell receptor beta chains from one sample in a study of CD8 T cells in Susac syndrome. MiXCR was run by TCRdb on the immunoSEQ multiplex PCR reads, yielding one entry per CDR3 protein. The sample comprises about 210,000 distinct CDR3 sequences, roughly 96% of which are singletons, and 0.075% to 0.095% rests with the top ten. Sequencing was performed on CD4+ T cells from PBMCs. Receptors were obtained from a human donor with multiple sclerosis. Each CDR3 is given with its conserved first and last residue. The order of the fields is V gene, clone size, D gene, J gene, CDR3 DNA, CDR3 protein. A D gene is named only where the DNA matches it firmly. Only some rows state a clone size, as once, few, many or a class for expanded clones.

v_gene: TRBV28
abundance: NA
d_gene: NA
j_gene: TRBJ2-2
CDR3nt: TGTGCCAGCAGTTTGGCAAGGGCGGGCGGGGAGCTGTTTTTT
CDR3aa: CASSLARAGGELFF

v_gene: TRBV29-1
abundance: NA
d_gene: NA
j_gene: TRBJ2-7
CDR3nt: TGCAGCGCTCGGGACACTCTCTACGAGCAGTACTTC
CDR3aa: CSARDTLYEQYF

v_gene: TRBV30
abundance: NA
d_gene: NA
j_gene: TRBJ1-1
CDR3nt: TGTGCCTGGGGAGGACAGTTATCTGAAGCTTTCTTT
CDR3aa: CAWGGQLSEAFF

v_gene: TRBV14
abundance: NA
d_gene: NA
j_gene: TRBJ1-6
CDR3nt: TGTGCCAGCAGTCGAACAGGGAACTCACCCCTCCACTTT
CDR3aa: CASSRTGNSPLHF

v_gene: TRBV7-2
abundance: NA
d_gene: NA
j_gene: TRBJ2-6
CDR3nt: TGTGCCAGCAGCGCAAACGGGGCGGTCTCTGGGGCCAACGTCCTGACTTTC
CDR3aa: CASSANGAVSGANVLTF

v_gene: TRBV29-1
abundance: NA
d_gene: TRBD1
j_gene: TRBJ1-2
CDR3nt: TGCAGCGTTGGTCGGGGGACAGAAGGCTACACCTTC
CDR3aa: CSVGRGTEGYTF

v_gene: TRBV9
abundance: few
d_gene: TRBD2
j_gene: TRBJ2-5
CDR3nt: TGTGCCAGCAGCGGCGGGGGACCTCAAGAGACCCAGTACTTC
CDR3aa: CASSGGGPQETQYF

v_gene: TRBV6-5
abundance: NA
d_gene: TRBD1
j_gene: TRBJ1-1
CDR3nt: TGTGCCAGCAGCGGGACAGTAGAAGCTTTCTTT
CDR3aa: CASSGTVEAFF

v_gene: TRBV20-1
abundance: once
d_gene: NA
j_gene: TRBJ1-2
CDR3nt: TGCAGTGCAGAGTCCCAGGGTACCTACTATGGCTACACCTTC
CDR3aa: CSAESQGTYYGYTF

v_gene: TRBV30
abundance: NA
d_gene: NA
j_gene: TRBJ1-2
CDR3nt: TGTGCCTGGAGCGAGGACAGCTTCTATGGCTACACCTTC
CDR3aa: CAWSEDSFYGYTF

v_gene: TRBV3-1
abundance: NA
d_gene: NA
j_gene: TRBJ1-1
CDR3nt: TGTGCCAGCAGCCAACAGCAGGGCACTGAAGCTTTCTTT
CDR3aa: CASSQQQGTEAFF

v_gene: TRBV25-1
abundance: NA
d_gene: TRBD1
j_gene: TRBJ1-4
CDR3nt: TGTGCCAGCGGAGACAGGGTGGATGAAAAACTGTTTTTT
CDR3aa: CASGDRVDEKLFF

v_gene: TRBV27
abundance: NA
d_gene: NA
j_gene: TRBJ2-7
CDR3nt: TGTGCCAGCAGTTTTGGGGGGCGCGGGTACGAGCAGTACTTC
CDR3aa: CASSFGGRGYEQYF

v_gene: TRBV18
abundance: NA
d_gene: NA
j_gene: TRBJ2-1
CDR3nt: TGTGCCAGCTCACAGAGGGAGGACTTGCAGTTCTTC
CDR3aa: CASSQREDLQFF

v_gene: TRBV3-1
abundance: NA
d_gene: NA
j_gene: TRBJ2-2
CDR3nt: TGTGCCAGCAGCTCGGGACCGAACACCGGGGAGCTGTTTTTT
CDR3aa: CASSSGPNTGELFF

v_gene: TRBV28
abundance: once
d_gene: NA
j_gene: TRBJ2-7
CDR3nt: TGTGCCAGCAGGCCTACAGGGCTCGGCGACGAGCAGTACTTC
CDR3aa: CASRPTGLGDEQYF

v_gene: TRBV3-1
abundance: NA
d_gene: TRBD2
j_gene: TRBJ2-3
CDR3nt: TGTGCCAGCAGCCAAGTCCTCGGGAGGGGTAGCACAGATACGCAGTATTTT
CDR3aa: CASSQVLGRGSTDTQYF

v_gene: TRBV5-1
abundance: NA
d_gene: TRBD2
j_gene: TRBJ2-1
CDR3nt: TGCGCCAGCAGGTTGCTCGGGACTAGTCTAGGAAATGAGCAGTTCTTC
CDR3aa: CASRLLGTSLGNEQFF

v_gene: TRBV4-1
abundance: NA
d_gene: TRBD2
j_gene: TRBJ2-1
CDR3nt: TGCGCCAGCAGCCAAAGTCGGACTAGCGGCTACAATGAGCAGTTCTTC
CDR3aa: CASSQSRTSGYNEQFF

v_gene: TRBV4-2
abundance: NA
d_gene: TRBD2
j_gene: TRBJ2-7
CDR3nt: TGTGCCAGCAGCCTCTTACGAGATAAAAGACTAGCGGGGCACTACGAGCAGTACTTC
CDR3aa: CASSLLRDKRLAGHYEQYF

v_gene: TRBV5-1
abundance: NA
d_gene: NA
j_gene: TRBJ2-7
CDR3nt: TGCGCCAGCAGCTTGAACCCGGGGTACGAGCAGTACTTC
CDR3aa: CASSLNPGYEQYF

v_gene: TRBV14
abundance: NA
d_gene: TRBD1
j_gene: TRBJ2-7
CDR3nt: TGTGCCAGCAGCCAACTGGCGTCCGGGACAGGGTACTACGAGCAGTACTTC
CDR3aa: CASSQLASGTGYYEQYF

v_gene: TRBV30
abundance: NA
d_gene: NA
j_gene: TRBJ2-1
CDR3nt: TGTGCCTGGCGAGGCGGGTGGGATGAGCAGTTCTTC
CDR3aa: CAWRGGWDEQFF

v_gene: TRBV29-1
abundance: NA
d_gene: NA
j_gene: TRBJ2-7
CDR3nt: TGCAGCGTTGAAATGGTAGGGAGCTCCTACGAGCAGTACTTC
CDR3aa: CSVEMVGSSYEQYF

v_gene: TRBV5-1
abundance: NA
d_gene: NA
j_gene: TRBJ2-7
CDR3nt: TGCGCCAGCACCGAGGGGGGGTCCCTCTACGAGCAGTACTTC
CDR3aa: CASTEGGSLYEQYF

v_gene: TRBV3-1
abundance: NA
d_gene: NA
j_gene: TRBJ2-7
CDR3nt: TGTGCCAGCAGCTTCTTAGCGGAGACCTACGAGCAGTACTTC
CDR3aa: CASSFLAETYEQYF

v_gene: TRBV29-1
abundance: NA
d_gene: NA
j_gene: TRBJ2-5
CDR3nt: TGCAGCGTTGAAGTGGGGAAAAGGGGGGAGACCCAGTACTTC
CDR3aa: CSVEVGKRGETQYF

v_gene: TRBV2
abundance: NA
d_gene: NA
j_gene: TRBJ1-2
CDR3nt: TGTGCCAGCAGTGAGGCAGTCACTAACTATGGCTACACCTTC
CDR3aa: CASSEAVTNYGYTF

v_gene: TRBV7-3
abundance: NA
d_gene: TRBD1
j_gene: TRBJ2-7
CDR3nt: TGTGCCAGCAGCTTAGGAAGGGACAGACCCTACGAGCAGTACTTC
CDR3aa: CASSLGRDRPYEQYF

v_gene: TRBV20-1
abundance: NA
d_gene: NA
j_gene: TRBJ2-5
CDR3nt: TGCAGTGCTGGATGGGGGGAGACCCAGTACTTC
CDR3aa: CSAGWGETQYF

v_gene: TRBV2
abundance: NA
d_gene: TRBD1
j_gene: TRBJ1-5
CDR3nt: TGTGCCAGCAGTGTGACCCCTCGACAGGGATATAGCAATCAGCCCCAGCATTTT
CDR3aa: CASSVTPRQGYSNQPQHF

v_gene: TRBV20-1
abundance: NA
d_gene: NA
j_gene: TRBJ2-1
CDR3nt: TGCAGTGCTAGAGTTTTCGGATCTAGCCAGCGACCCACGGGGTCCTACAATGAGCAGTTCTTC
CDR3aa: CSARVFGSSQRPTGSYNEQFF

v_gene: TRBV27
abundance: NA
d_gene: NA
j_gene: TRBJ2-7
CDR3nt: TGTGCCAGCAGAGAGCGGTTAAGCTCCTACGAGCAGTACTTC
CDR3aa: CASRERLSSYEQYF

v_gene: TRBV30
abundance: NA
d_gene: NA
j_gene: TRBJ2-1
CDR3nt: TGTGCCTGGAGTGGAAGTACTAATGAGCAGTTCTTC
CDR3aa: CAWSGSTNEQFF

v_gene: TRBV11-2
abundance: NA
d_gene: NA
j_gene: TRBJ2-7
CDR3nt: TGTGCCAGCAGCTACAGAACCTCAGGGCCGCAATACGAGCAGTACTTC
CDR3aa: CASSYRTSGPQYEQYF

v_gene: TRBV12-3/TRBV12-4
abundance: NA
d_gene: NA
j_gene: TRBJ1-1
CDR3nt: TGTGCCAGCAATAAGGATAGGACGGAAGCTTTCTTT
CDR3aa: CASNKDRTEAFF

v_gene: TRBV20-1
abundance: NA
d_gene: TRBD2
j_gene: TRBJ2-1
CDR3nt: TGCAGTGCTGTTGGTCCAGCGGGGGCCTCAAATGAGCAGTTCTTC
CDR3aa: CSAVGPAGASNEQFF

v_gene: TRBV2
abundance: NA
d_gene: NA
j_gene: TRBJ2-3
CDR3nt: TGTGCCAGCAGTGCTGGCCAGGCAGATACGCAGTATTTT
CDR3aa: CASSAGQADTQYF

v_gene: TRBV7-9
abundance: NA
d_gene: TRBD2
j_gene: TRBJ2-1
CDR3nt: TGTGCCACCTCTAGCGGGGGGATGCAGTTCTTC
CDR3aa: CATSSGGMQFF

v_gene: TRBV12-3/TRBV12-4
abundance: NA
d_gene: TRBD1
j_gene: TRBJ1-5
CDR3nt: TGTGCCAGCAGGACAGGGCTGATCAATCAGCCCCAGCATTTT
CDR3aa: CASRTGLINQPQHF